This TCR beta chain came from a study of Graves' ophthalmopathy and Graves' hyperthyroidism. For repertoire sequencing, the TCR beta CDR3 regions were amplified from RNA transcripts. First-round RT-PCR employed HTBI primers, with a second-round multiplex PCR after it. TCRdb re-analysed the multiplex PCR reads in MiXCR, keeping a single row per CDR3 protein. The sample lists about 370,000 distinct CDR3 sequences; about 18% were seen once. General study results and limits: Sensitivity reached roughly 88% and specificity 75% to 82% for a 13-signature model separating ophthalmopathy from stable hyperthyroidism.

This clonotype was observed at least ten times. As yet, its antigen is unknown. This sequence may be a read error, since a much larger clone differs from it by one base. This CDR3 has 17 residues. Germline-derived CDR1 and CDR2 are DFQATT and SNEGSKA (reference sequence). V gave up 6 bases and J gave up 0 bases, with 23 bases separating them. The V call is TRBV20-1, the J call TRBJ1-1; a possible D gene is TRBD1 (5 bases). The source is a woman between 18 and 29 years old with Graves' ophthalmopathy. Sequences were obtained from peripheral blood. The CDR3 region is CSANQKWAGGVNTEAFF. The CDR3 coding sequence is TGCAGTGCGAATCAGAAATGGGCTGGGGGGGTGAACACTGAAGCTTTCTTT.